Listed below are T cell receptor beta chains from one sample, sequenced in a study of PD-1 blockade in classical Hodgkin lymphoma. Sequencing was performed with immunoSEQ multiplex PCR; in TCRdb, only in-frame clones are kept and a portion is missing. Here the sample spans roughly 92,000 clones, around nine tenths being singletons. Sequenced material: peripheral blood mononuclear cells (PBMCs), taken at baseline. The receptors come from a human donor with classical Hodgkin lymphoma. CDR3s include the opening cysteine and the closing phenylalanine or tryptophan. Expanded clones are given a class, and other clones once, few, many or no size at all.

>15|-|TRBV7-9
CASSLDGTRNTEAFF
>11|-|TRBV2
CASGLTDTQYF
>13|-|TRBV2
CASMEENTGELFF
>15|-|TRBV5-8
CASSAGLASYNEQFF
>15|few|TRBV29-1
CSASSGQGANYGYTF
>14|-|TRBV9
CASSPRDATDTQYF
>18|-|TRBV5-4
CASSRLVRDRDGAGELFF
>16|few|TRBV2
CASTTAKGVNTGELFF
>15|-|TRBV30
CAWSPPGTGNTEAFF
>14|-|TRBV28
CASSFVDRNEKLFF
>14|-|TRBV15
CATSARQGADTQYF
>14|-|TRBV5-6
CASSLGPSNYGYTF
>17|-|TRBV30
CAWSGTGDIFSYNEQFF
>16|-|TRBV28
CASSFPDRGLKDTQYF
>14|-|TRBV7-9
CASSLRAGAAEQYF
>18|-|TRBV19
CASTPRSVGTSSNQPQHF